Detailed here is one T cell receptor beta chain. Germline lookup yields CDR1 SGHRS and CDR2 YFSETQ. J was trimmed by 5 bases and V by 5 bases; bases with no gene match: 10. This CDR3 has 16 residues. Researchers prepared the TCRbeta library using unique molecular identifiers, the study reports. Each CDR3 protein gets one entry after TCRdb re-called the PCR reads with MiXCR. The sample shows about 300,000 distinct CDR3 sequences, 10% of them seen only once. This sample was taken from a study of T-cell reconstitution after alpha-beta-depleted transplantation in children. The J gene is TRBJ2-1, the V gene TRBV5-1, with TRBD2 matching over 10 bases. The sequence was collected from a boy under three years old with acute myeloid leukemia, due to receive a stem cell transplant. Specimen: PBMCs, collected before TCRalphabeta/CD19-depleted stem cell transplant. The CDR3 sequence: CASRIPSGRRDNEQFF. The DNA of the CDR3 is TGCGCCAGCAGGATTCCTAGCGGGAGACGGGACAATGAGCAGTTCTTC.